What follows is one T cell receptor beta chain and its context. The antigen is undetermined. This entry belongs to a study of blood T cells in healthy people across ages. The V gene lost 5 bases and the J gene lost 6 bases, with 17 bases spanning the gap. Per the germline V gene, CDR1 is SEHNR and CDR2 is FQNEAQ (reference sequence). This CDR3 comprises 15 residues. A sample-barcoded 5' primer and a J-beta primer mix were used in a second PCR of roughly 7 to 12 cycles. Each CDR3 protein is one row after TCRdb ran MiXCR on the 5' RACE reads. Among about a million distinct CDR3 sequences listed, 40% to 60% were seen once. General study points: Nothing was known about donor CMV status, and this possibly confounded expanded clonotype changes. In these data, TCR beta diversity tracked strongly with naive T cell percentage.

Isolated per sample were at least 6 million PBMCs. Per sample, extraction of total RNA gave at least 5.5 micrograms in every case. V gene TRBV7-9 combines with J gene TRBJ1-5; no clear D gene. Sequenced material: blood. The TCR comes from a man aged 30 to 39 in good health. The CDR3 spells CASSAGPVLGQPQHF. CDR3 nucleotide sequence: TGTGCCAGCAGCGCTGGACCGGTCTTGGGTCAGCCCCAGCATTTT. The full variable domain, with the rest looked up from reference TRBV7-9 and TRBJ1-5, is DTGVSQNPRHKITKRGQNVTFRCDPISEHNRLYWYRQTLGQGPEFLTYFQNEAQLEKSRLLSDRFSAERPKGSFSTLEIQRTEQGDSAMYLCASSAGPVLGQPQHFGDGTRLSIL.